Below, 4 T cell receptor beta chains from the same sample are listed, as sequenced in a study of OX40 agonist ivuxolimab in advanced cancers. The repertoire was sequenced with immunoSEQ multiplex PCR; TCRdb's copy has only in-frame clones and lacks some. This table has roughly 20,000 clones, about 74% appearing once. The sequencing used CD4+ or CD8+ T cells sorted from blood, collected in a trial of the OX40 agonist ivuxolimab. These receptors were obtained from an adult with an advanced solid tumor such as melanoma, head and neck, liver or kidney cancer.

This clone appeared a single time. The chain is built from TRBV4-1 and TRBJ2-7; 8 positions agree with TRBD2. The CDR3 has 15 amino acids. The J segment lost 6 bases and the V segment lost 1 base, leaving 8 bases of the junction unmatched. Per germline, CDR1 MGHRA and CDR2 YSYEKL. CDR3 sequence: CASSQASGTRVEQYF. The CDR3 bases are TGCGCCAGCAGCCAAGCCTCCGGGACTAGGGTCGAGCAGTACTTC.

V is TRBV28 and J is TRBJ2-3, with D possibly matching TRBD2 (6 bases). Deletions cut 6 bases from V and 1 base from J, with 17 bases between. Germline CDR1 and CDR2: MDHEN and SYDVKM. This CDR3 comprises 16 residues. CDR3 DNA sequence: TGTGCCAGCAGCGCCTGGGGTGGGAGGCGCACAGATACGCAGTATTTT. It translates to CASSAWGGRRTDTQYF.

V and J are TRBV6-5 and TRBJ2-4; D remains unclear. Trimming shortened V by 2 bases and J by 6 bases, and 8 bases separated the two germline ends. Germline CDR1 and CDR2: MNHEY and SVGAGI. The CDR3 covers 13 residues. CDR3 sequence (DNA): TGTGCCAGCAGTTACGTGGCCGGAAACATTCAGTACTTC. Encoded protein: CASSYVAGNIQYF.

This rearrangement joins TRBV2 to TRBJ2-7; the D is unclear. The CDR3 is 11 residues long. Germline V gene lookup returns CDR1 SNHLY and CDR2 FYNNEI. Trimming cost V 3 bases and J 4 bases, with 4 bases left between them. The CDR3, as DNA: TGTGCCAGCAGTGACAGTTACGAGCAGTACTTC. Translation gives CASSDSYEQYF.